This T cell receptor (beta chain) was captured by sequencing in a study of T cell changes during pregnancy in multiple sclerosis (dated by TCRdb to the late 2010s). For context, the study as a whole: In women with multiple sclerosis, the researchers looked at how the T cell repertoire shifted as pregnancy progressed.

This clone turned up a few times. What antigen it recognizes has not been identified. No quality values exist for individual bases; no much larger clone is one base distant. Inclusive of the bounding cysteine and phenylalanine, the CDR3 is 15 residues long. Only the CDR3 part of the read is kept: 45 bases, read in frame from the first base. Reading the germline V gene gives CDR1 MRHNA and CDR2 SNTAGT. The junction shows trimming of 2 bases on V and 2 bases on J, and the gene matches do not reach 4 bases of it. Library generation was performed with the immunoSEQ multiplex PCR assay. This immuneACCESS table, as held by TCRdb, lists in-frame sequences with V and J called but not all clones. Of the missing ones, under half trace to an unresolved V gene in checked studies; the others have no known cause. This sample is represented by 20,000 to 25,000 clones; about 89% of them were singletons. The ten most abundant clones make up 5.5% to 8% of the sample.

The sequence derives from a female donor with multiple sclerosis, enrolled in a pregnancy study. The chain was built from TRBV6-4 and TRBJ2-3; 7 of the junction bases match TRBD1. This material consisted of CD8+ T cells from peripheral blood mononuclear cells, taken in the first trimester of pregnancy. The CDR3 corresponds to CASSDGGTDTDTQYF. The sequenced DNA: TGTGCCAGCAGTGACGGTGGGACAGACACAGATACGCAGTATTTT.